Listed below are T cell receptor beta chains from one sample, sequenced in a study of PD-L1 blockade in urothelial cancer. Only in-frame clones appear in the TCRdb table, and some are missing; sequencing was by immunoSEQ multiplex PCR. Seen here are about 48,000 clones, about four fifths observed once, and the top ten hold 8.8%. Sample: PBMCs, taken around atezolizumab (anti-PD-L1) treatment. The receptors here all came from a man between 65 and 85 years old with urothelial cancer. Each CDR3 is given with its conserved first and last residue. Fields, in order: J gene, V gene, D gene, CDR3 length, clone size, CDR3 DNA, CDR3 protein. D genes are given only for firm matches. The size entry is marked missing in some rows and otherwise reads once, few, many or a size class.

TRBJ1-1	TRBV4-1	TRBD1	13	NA	TGCGCCAGCAGCCAAGACTCAGACAGGGATGCTTTCTTT	CASSQDSDRDAFF
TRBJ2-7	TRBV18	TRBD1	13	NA	TGTGCCAGCTCACCACAGGGGGCAAACGAGCAGTACTTC	CASSPQGANEQYF
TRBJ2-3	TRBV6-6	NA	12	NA	TGTGCCAGCAGTGGCCCCAAGTGGACGCAGTATTTT	CASSGPKWTQYF
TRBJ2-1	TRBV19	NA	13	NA	TGTGCCAGTAGTATAGATCCCAACACCCCGAAGTTCTTC	CASSIDPNTPKFF
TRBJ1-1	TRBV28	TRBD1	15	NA	TGTGCCAGCAGCGGGGGGGGGACAGAGAACACTGAAGCTTTCTTT	CASSGGGTENTEAFF
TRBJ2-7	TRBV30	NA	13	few	TGTGCCTGGTCAGAGGGGGTCTCCTACGAGCAGTACTTC	CAWSEGVSYEQYF
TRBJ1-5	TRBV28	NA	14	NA	TGTGCCAGCAGTTTTGTCAGGGCTGATCAGCCCCAGCATTTT	CASSFVRADQPQHF
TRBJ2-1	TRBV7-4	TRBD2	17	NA	TGTGCCAGCAGCTTTTTGGCGGGAGGCCTAGCCTACAATGAGCAGTTCTTC	CASSFLAGGLAYNEQFF
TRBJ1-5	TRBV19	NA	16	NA	TGTGCCAGTAGTAAAGGGAGCACCCTCAACAATCAGCCCCAGCATTTT	CASSKGSTLNNQPQHF
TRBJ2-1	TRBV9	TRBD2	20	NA	TGTGCCAGCAGCGTAGGCGGACTAGCGGGAGTGAGGCGCTCCTACAATGAGCAGTTCTTC	CASSVGGLAGVRRSYNEQFF
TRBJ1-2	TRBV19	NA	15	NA	TGTGCCAGTAACGCGCAGGCAGTCACTAACTATGGCTACACCTTC	CASNAQAVTNYGYTF
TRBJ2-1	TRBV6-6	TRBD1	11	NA	TGTGCCAGCAGTTATTTGGGACAGAAGTTCTTC	CASSYLGQKFF
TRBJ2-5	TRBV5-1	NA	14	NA	TGCGCCAGCAGCTTGTGGGACAACCAAGAGACCCAGTACTTC	CASSLWDNQETQYF
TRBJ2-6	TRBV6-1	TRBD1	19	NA	TGTGCCAGCAGTGGGGCGGGACAGGGGAGGATCTCTGGGGCCAACGTCCTGACTTTC	CASSGAGQGRISGANVLTF
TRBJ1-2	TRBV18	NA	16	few	TGTGCCAGCTCACCACCCGATCGGTCAGGGTCTGATGGCTACACCTTC	CASSPPDRSGSDGYTF
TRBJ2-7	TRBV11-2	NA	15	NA	TGTGCCAGCAGCTCCCGGGAGGGGGCTAACTACGAGCAGTACTTC	CASSSREGANYEQYF
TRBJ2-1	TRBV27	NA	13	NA	TGTGCCAGCAGTCCCCCCGGGGGTGGTGCGCAGTTCTTC	CASSPPGGGAQFF
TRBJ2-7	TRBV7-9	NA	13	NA	TGTGCCAGCAACTTGGACAGTTCCTACGAGCAGTACTTC	CASNLDSSYEQYF
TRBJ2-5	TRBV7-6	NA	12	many	TGTGCCAGCAGCTTAGACGGGGAGACCCAGTACTTC	CASSLDGETQYF
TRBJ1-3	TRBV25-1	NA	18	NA	TGTGCCAGCAGTACCCACCGGGCAGGGACTGGCTCTGGAAACACCATATATTTT	CASSTHRAGTGSGNTIYF
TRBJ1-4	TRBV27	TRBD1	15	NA	TGTGCCAGCAGTGAACGAACAGGGGCTAATGAAAAACTGTTTTTT	CASSERTGANEKLFF
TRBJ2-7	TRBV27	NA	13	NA	TGTGCCAGCAGTTTACCGGGAACACACGAGCAGTACTTC	CASSLPGTHEQYF
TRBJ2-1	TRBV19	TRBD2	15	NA	TGTGCCAGTAGTATAGCCAGCGGGAGAGGTAATGAGCAGTTCTTC	CASSIASGRGNEQFF
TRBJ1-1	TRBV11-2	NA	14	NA	TGTGCCAGCAGCTTGAGCGGAAGAAACACTGAAGCTTTCTTT	CASSLSGRNTEAFF
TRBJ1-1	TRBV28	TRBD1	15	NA	TGTGCCAGCAGTTTAAGGACAGGGAGAAATACTGAAGCTTTCTTT	CASSLRTGRNTEAFF
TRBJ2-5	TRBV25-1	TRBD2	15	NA	TGTGCCAGCAGGGAGGTTGGACTAGCGGGTCAAACCCAGTACTTC	CASREVGLAGQTQYF
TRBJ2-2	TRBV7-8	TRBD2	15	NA	TGTGCCAGCAGCGTTAGCGGGACGAACACCGGGGAGCTGTTTTTT	CASSVSGTNTGELFF
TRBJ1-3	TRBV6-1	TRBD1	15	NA	TGTGCCACAAAGGGACAGCCGTTCTCTGGAAACACCATATATTTT	CATKGQPFSGNTIYF
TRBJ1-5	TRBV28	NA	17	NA	TGTGCCAGCAGTTCAGGGTCAGGCTCTTATAGCAATCAGCCCCAGCATTTT	CASSSGSGSYSNQPQHF